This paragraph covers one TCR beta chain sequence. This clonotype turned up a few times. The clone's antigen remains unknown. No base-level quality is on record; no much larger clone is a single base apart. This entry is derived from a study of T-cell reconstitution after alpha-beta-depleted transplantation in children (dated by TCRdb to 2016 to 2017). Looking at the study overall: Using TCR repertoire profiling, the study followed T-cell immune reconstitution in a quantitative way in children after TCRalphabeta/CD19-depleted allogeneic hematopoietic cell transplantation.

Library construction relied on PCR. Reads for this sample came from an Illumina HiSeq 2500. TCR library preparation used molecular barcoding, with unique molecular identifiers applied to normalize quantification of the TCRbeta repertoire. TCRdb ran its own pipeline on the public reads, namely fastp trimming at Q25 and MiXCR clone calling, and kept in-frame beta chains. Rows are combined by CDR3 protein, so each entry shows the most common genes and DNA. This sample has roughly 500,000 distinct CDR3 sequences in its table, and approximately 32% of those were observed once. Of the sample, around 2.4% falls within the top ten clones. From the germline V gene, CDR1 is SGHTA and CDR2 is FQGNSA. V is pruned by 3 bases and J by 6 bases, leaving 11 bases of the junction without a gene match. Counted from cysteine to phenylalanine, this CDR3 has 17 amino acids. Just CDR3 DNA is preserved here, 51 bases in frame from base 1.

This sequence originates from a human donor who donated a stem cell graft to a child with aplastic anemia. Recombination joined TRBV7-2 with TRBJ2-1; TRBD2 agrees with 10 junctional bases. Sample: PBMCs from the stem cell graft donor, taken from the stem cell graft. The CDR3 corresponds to CASSFKPSGSFGNEQFF. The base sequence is TGTGCCAGCAGCTTTAAGCCTAGCGGGAGTTTTGGCAATGAGCAGTTCTTC. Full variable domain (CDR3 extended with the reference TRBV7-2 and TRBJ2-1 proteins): GAGVSQSPSNKVTEKGKDVELRCDPISGHTALYWYRQSLGQGLEFLIYFQGNSAPDKSGLPSDRFSAERTGGSVSTLTIQRTQQEDSAVYLCASSFKPSGSFGNEQFFGPGTRLTVL.